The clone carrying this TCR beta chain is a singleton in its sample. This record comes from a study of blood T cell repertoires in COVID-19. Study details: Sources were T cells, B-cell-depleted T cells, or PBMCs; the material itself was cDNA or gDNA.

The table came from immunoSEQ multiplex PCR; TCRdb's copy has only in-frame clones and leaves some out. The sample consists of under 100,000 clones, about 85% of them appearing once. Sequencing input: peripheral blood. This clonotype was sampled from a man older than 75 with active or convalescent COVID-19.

The CDR3 reads CASSMNRGPNGYTF. The CDR3 DNA reads as TGTGCCAGTAGTATGAACAGGGGCCCCAATGGCTACACCTTC. The rearrangement links TRBV19 to TRBJ1-2; 7 nucleotides line up with TRBD1. After removal of 3 bases from V and 6 bases from J, the junction contained 7 bases not matched to a gene. The CDR3 consists of 14 residues. Germline CDR1 reads LNHDA; CDR2 reads SQIVND (reference sequence). Complete variable domain (other parts from reference TRBV19 and TRBJ1-2): DGGITQSPKYLFRKEGQNVTLSCEQNLNHDAMYWYRQDPGQGLRLIYYSQIVNDFQKGDIAEGYSVSREKKESFPLTVTSAQKNPTAFYLCASSMNRGPNGYTFGSGTRLTVV.